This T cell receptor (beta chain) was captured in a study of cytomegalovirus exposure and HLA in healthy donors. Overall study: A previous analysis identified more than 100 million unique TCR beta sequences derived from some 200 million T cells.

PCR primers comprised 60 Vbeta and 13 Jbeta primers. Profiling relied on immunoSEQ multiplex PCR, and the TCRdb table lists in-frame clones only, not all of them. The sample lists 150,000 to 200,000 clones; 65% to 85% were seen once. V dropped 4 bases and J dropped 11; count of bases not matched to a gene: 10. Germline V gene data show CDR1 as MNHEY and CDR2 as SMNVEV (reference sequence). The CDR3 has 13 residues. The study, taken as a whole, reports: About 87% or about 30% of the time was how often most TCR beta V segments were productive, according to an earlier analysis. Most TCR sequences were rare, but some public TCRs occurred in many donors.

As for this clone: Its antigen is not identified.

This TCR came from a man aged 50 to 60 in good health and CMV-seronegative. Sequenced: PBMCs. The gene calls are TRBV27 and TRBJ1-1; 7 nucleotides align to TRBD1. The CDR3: CASSSTGLPGAFF. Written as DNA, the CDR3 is TGTGCCAGCAGTTCGACAGGGCTGCCGGGGGCTTTCTTT.